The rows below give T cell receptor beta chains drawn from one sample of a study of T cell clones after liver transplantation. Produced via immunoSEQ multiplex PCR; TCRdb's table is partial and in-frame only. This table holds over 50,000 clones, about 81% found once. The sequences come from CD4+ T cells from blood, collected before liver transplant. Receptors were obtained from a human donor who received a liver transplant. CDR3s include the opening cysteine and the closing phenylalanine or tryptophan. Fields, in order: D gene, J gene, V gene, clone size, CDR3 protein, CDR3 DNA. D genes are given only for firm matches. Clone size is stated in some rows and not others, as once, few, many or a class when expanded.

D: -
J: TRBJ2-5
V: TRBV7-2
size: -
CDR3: CASSLVAGEETQYF
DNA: TGTGCCAGCAGCTTAGTGGCAGGAGAAGAGACCCAGTACTTC

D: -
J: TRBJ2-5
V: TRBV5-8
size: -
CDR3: CASSLRQAWETQYF
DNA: TGTGCCAGCAGCCTCAGACAGGCCTGGGAGACCCAGTACTTC

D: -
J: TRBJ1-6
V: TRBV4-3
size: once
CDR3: CASSRRHAYNSPLHF
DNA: TGCGCCAGCAGCCGCAGGCATGCCTATAATTCACCCCTCCACTTT

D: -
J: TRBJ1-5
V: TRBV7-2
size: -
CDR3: CASSFPGGDQPQHF
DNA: TGTGCCAGCAGCTTCCCCGGGGGGGATCAGCCCCAGCATTTT

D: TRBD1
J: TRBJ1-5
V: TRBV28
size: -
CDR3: CASRLDREILYSNQPQHF
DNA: TGTGCCAGCAGATTAGACAGGGAAATCCTCTATAGCAATCAGCCCCAGCATTTT

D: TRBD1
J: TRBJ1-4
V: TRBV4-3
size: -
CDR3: CASSPRGGQRNEKLFF
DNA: TGCGCCAGCAGCCCCCGGGGGGGACAGAGAAATGAAAAACTGTTTTTT

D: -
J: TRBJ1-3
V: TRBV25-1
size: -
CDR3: CASSGAWTAGKDTIYF
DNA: TGTGCCAGCAGTGGGGCTTGGACGGCCGGGAAAGACACCATATATTTT

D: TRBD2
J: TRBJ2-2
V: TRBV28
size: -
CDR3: CASSSLSGRARLGELFF
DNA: TGTGCCAGCAGTTCCCTTAGCGGGAGGGCCAGATTGGGGGAGCTGTTTTTT

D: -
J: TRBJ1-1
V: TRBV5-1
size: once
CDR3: CASSLRTGTEAFF
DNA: TGCGCCAGCAGCTTAAGGACCGGCACTGAAGCTTTCTTT

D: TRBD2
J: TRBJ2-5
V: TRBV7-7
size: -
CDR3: CASSLGTSGAETQYF
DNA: TGTGCCAGCAGCCTAGGGACTAGCGGGGCAGAGACCCAGTACTTC

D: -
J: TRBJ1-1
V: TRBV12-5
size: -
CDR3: CASGPQGPTEAFF
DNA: TGTGCTAGTGGACCTCAGGGGCCCACTGAAGCTTTCTTT

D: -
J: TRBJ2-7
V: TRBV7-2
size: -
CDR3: CASSYSPVRGGEQYF
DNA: TGTGCCAGCAGCTATAGCCCCGTGCGGGGAGGCGAGCAGTACTTC

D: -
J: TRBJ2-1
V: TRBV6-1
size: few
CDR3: CASRVSGGNNEQFF
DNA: TGTGCCAGCAGGGTTAGCGGTGGGAACAATGAGCAGTTCTTC

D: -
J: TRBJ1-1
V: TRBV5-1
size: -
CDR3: CASSLDEGRAEAFF
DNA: TGCGCCAGCAGCTTGGACGAAGGCAGAGCTGAAGCTTTCTTT

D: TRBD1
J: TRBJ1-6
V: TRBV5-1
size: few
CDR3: CASSLEGFPGQGNSPLHF
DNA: TGCGCCAGCAGCCTTGAAGGATTTCCTGGACAGGGGAATTCACCCCTCCACTTT

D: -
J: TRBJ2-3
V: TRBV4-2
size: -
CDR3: CASSQHVRGFTDTQYF
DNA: TGTGCCAGCAGCCAACATGTTCGGGGGTTCACAGATACGCAGTATTTT

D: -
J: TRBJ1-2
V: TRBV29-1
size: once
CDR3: CSVEIRGGYTF
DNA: TGCAGCGTTGAAATACGGGGTGGCTACACCTTC

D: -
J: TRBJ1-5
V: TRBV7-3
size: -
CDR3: CASSLTRDQPQHF
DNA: TGTGCCAGCAGCTTAACTAGGGATCAGCCCCAGCATTTT

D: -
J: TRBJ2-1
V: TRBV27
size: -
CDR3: CASSSRTGVRFF
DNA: TGTGCCAGCAGTTCCCGGACTGGGGTACGGTTCTTC

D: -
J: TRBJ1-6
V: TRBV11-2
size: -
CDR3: CASSLVADSPLHF
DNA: TGTGCCAGCAGCTTAGTGGCGGATTCACCCCTCCACTTT